This entry concerns a single TCR beta chain. As yet, its antigen is unknown. These data belong to a study of cytomegalovirus exposure and HLA in healthy donors. Study in general: Early released data had about 85 million unique TCRs, all coming from HLA-typed donors.

Healthy people donating bone marrow made up the donors. With 60 Vbeta and 13 Jbeta primers, the PCR was carried out. Clones were read by immunoSEQ multiplex PCR, and TCRdb kept only the in-frame ones, dropping some. The data contain 150,000 or so clones, 60% to 85% of them singletons. V was trimmed by 1 base and J by 7 bases, leaving 14 bases between them. The CDR3 length is 14 residues. The germline V gene has CDR1 SGHDT and CDR2 YYEEEE. The study's findings and limits: When analyzed later, a missense DCLRE1C variant was found to be linked to TCR beta V- and J-gene trimming. In a later analysis, several top co-occurrence clusters appeared linked to parvovirus B19, influenza, CMV and Epstein-Barr virus.

The clonotype originates from a man aged 35 to 55 in good health and CMV-seropositive. This chain uses TRBV5-6 with TRBJ1-1; tentatively, D is TRBD1 (6 bases). Material: PBMCs. DNA of the CDR3: TGTGCCAGCAGCTTGAGAGGAGGGGGGGGTGAAGCTTTCTTT. Amino acids: CASSLRGGGGEAFF.